This T cell receptor beta chain was identified in a study of T cells in Graves' hyperthyroidism and ophthalmopathy. The CDR3 is made up of 13 amino acids. V dropped 7 bases and J dropped 8 bases, with 14 bases sitting between them. Germline values: CDR1 SGHTA, CDR2 FQGNSA. Researchers took RNA transcripts and amplified the TCR beta CDR3 regions from them. The TCR CDR3 first-round RT-PCR relied on the HTBI primer set. In TCRdb, the multiplex PCR reads were re-called with MiXCR into one record per CDR3 protein. The data show roughly 500,000 distinct CDR3 sequences, roughly 50% seen once. This clonotype appeared a single time.

The chain uses TRBV7-2 and TRBJ1-4; D possibly corresponds to TRBD1 (6 bases). The clonotype was recovered from an adult woman with Graves' disease, either hyperthyroidism or ophthalmopathy (not recorded which). The sequencing sample was made of peripheral blood or thyroid tissue (not recorded which). The CDR3 loop reads CASTAGRGEKLFF. Written as DNA, the CDR3 is TGTGCCAGCACTGCCGGGAGGGGGGAAAAACTGTTTTTT.